The sequence of this T cell receptor (beta chain) was determined in a study of T cell responses to AZD1222 COVID-19 vaccine. This table comes from immunoSEQ multiplex PCR, and its TCRdb copy is limited to in-frame clones, with some not included. The repertoire includes 110,000 to 150,000 clones, approximately 88% of them detected once, and about 3% sits in the top ten. About this clone itself: The antigen is unknown.

The CDR3 covers 17 residues. Germline V gives CDR1 SGHDN, CDR2 FVKESK. With V trimmed by 1 base and J by 0 bases, 5 bases remained unmatched. Findings and limits, study-wide: Close to half of spike-specific TCRs reportedly recognize unmutated variant regions.

The receptor was isolated from an adult in good health. This sequence joins TRBV14 and TRBJ2-7, with 11 bases that match TRBD2. Here the sequenced sample was peripheral blood, taken on day 0 of AZD1222 vaccination. CDR3 loop: CASSQGTSGFDSYEQYF. Here the CDR3 DNA reads TGTGCCAGCAGCCAAGGGACTAGCGGGTTCGACTCCTACGAGCAGTACTTC.